This record covers a single TCR beta chain. Its antigen is not known. The source of the sample is a study of cytomegalovirus exposure and HLA in healthy donors. Overall study results and limits: Presence/absence analyses assumed roughly uniform sequencing depth across donors, which may not hold. An analysis was carried out at a later point. It showed that HLA-associated TCR beta chains were more clonally expanded than equally common non-associated chains. In a later analysis, a missense DCLRE1C variant was linked to TCR beta V- and J-gene trimming.

PCR employed 60 Vbeta and 13 Jbeta primers. TCRdb's copy holds only in-frame clones and misses some; the assay was immunoSEQ multiplex PCR. The data show roughly 93,000 clones, around three quarters seen once. Trimming stripped 0 bases from V and 14 bases from J, with 15 bases between. This CDR3 has 13 residues. Looked up from germline, CDR1 is MGHRA and CDR2 is YSYEKL. The sample consisted of PBMCs. This TCR came from a man aged 40-50 years in good health and CMV-seronegative. The V call is TRBV4-1, the J call TRBJ2-3; D possibly corresponds to TRBD2 (6 bases). The CDR3 nucleotides read TGCGCCAGCAGCCAAGACGTCTCGGGGGTCCGGTATTTT. Translation: CASSQDVSGVRYF.